The T cell receptor (beta chain) under discussion was sequenced for a study of T cell clones after liver transplantation. Study in general: TCRbeta sequencing after a pre-transplant mixed lymphocyte reaction identified graft-donor-reactive clones, later tracked in post-transplant blood. Apart from a few HCV-positive recipients, transplants were for non-autoimmune, non-viral reasons. Study-wide results and limits: A larger donor-reactive than third-party decline suggested partial antigen-specific deletion.

There are 16 residues in the CDR3. Trimming took off 1 base at V and 0 bases at J, with 12 bases between the two ends. Per germline, CDR1 SGHTA and CDR2 FQGTGA. Thawed unstimulated PBMCs were FACS-sorted by CD3, CD4 and CD8 into two populations. Data came from immunoSEQ multiplex PCR; TCRdb stores just in-frame clones and leaves some out. The profile shows tens of thousands of clones, just over 85% of them singletons. A note on this clone: Its antigen remains unidentified.

The TCR sequence derives from a human patient who received a liver transplant. Some of the T cells may derive from the graft donor. The sequencing used CD4+ T cells from blood, collected 24 months after liver transplant. The chain uses TRBV7-3 and TRBJ1-1; no firm D call. CDR3 coding DNA: TGTGCCAGCAGCTTAATGGGTGGAGGCATGAACACTGAAGCTTTCTTT. Its protein product is CASSLMGGGMNTEAFF.